These T cell receptor beta chains were read from a single sample in a study of cytomegalovirus exposure and HLA in healthy donors. Method: immunoSEQ multiplex PCR; TCRdb's copy keeps in-frame clones and lacks some. The data contain approximately 220,000 clones, approximately 80% of them singletons. Sample: PBMCs. Receptors originate from a boy aged 2 to 9 in good health and CMV-seronegative. Both conserved end residues are part of each CDR3. A D gene is named only where the DNA matches it firmly. Clone size, where shown, is once, few, many, or a class for clones that have expanded.

j_gene | abundance | d_gene | v_gene | CDR3nt | CDR3aa
TRBJ2-1 | NA | TRBD1 | TRBV11-1 | TGTGCCAGCAGCTATCCAGGGGGCGCGGGTAATGAGCAGTTCTTC | CASSYPGGAGNEQFF
TRBJ1-2 | NA | TRBD1 | TRBV10-3 | TGTGCCATCAGTGAAGGGACAGGGGGCTACGGCTACACCTTC | CAISEGTGGYGYTF
TRBJ2-3 | NA | TRBD1 | TRBV6-1 | TGTGCCAGCAGTGAAGCGACAGGGAGCACAGATACGCAGTATTTT | CASSEATGSTDTQYF
TRBJ2-1 | NA | TRBD2 | TRBV29-1 | TGCAGCCTAATTGGGACTAGCAATTTGCCCAATGAGCAGTTCTTC | CSLIGTSNLPNEQFF
TRBJ1-5 | NA | NA | TRBV5-5 | TGTGCCAGCAGCTTGATGGACAGTAATCAGCCCCAGCATTTT | CASSLMDSNQPQHF
TRBJ1-1 | NA | NA | TRBV30 | TGTGCCTGGAGTGTCCCCCCCTCTGAAGCTTTCTTT | CAWSVPPSEAFF
TRBJ2-5 | once | NA | TRBV6-5 | TGTGCCAGCAGTTGGGGGGATAGGGAGTACTTC | CASSWGDREYF
TRBJ1-4 | NA | NA | TRBV30 | TGTGCCTGGAGGGTGGGCGAAAAACTGTTTTTT | CAWRVGEKLFF
TRBJ1-5 | NA | TRBD1 | TRBV19 | TGTGCCAGTAGTGTCACCGGGACAGGGGGCCAGCCCCAGCATTTT | CASSVTGTGGQPQHF
TRBJ1-2 | NA | TRBD1 | TRBV4-1 | TGCGCCAGCAGCCGTAGGACAGGGGGCAACTATGGCTACACCTTC | CASSRRTGGNYGYTF
TRBJ1-4 | NA | TRBD1 | TRBV25-1 | TGTGCCAGCAGTGAAGCGCTGCCTCACAGGGGGCATGAAAAACTGTTTTTT | CASSEALPHRGHEKLFF
TRBJ2-5 | NA | TRBD2 | TRBV19 | TGTGCCAGTGGGACTAGCGGGGGAAAACAAGAGACCCAGTACTTC | CASGTSGGKQETQYF
TRBJ1-2 | NA | TRBD1 | TRBV7-8 | TGTGCCAGCAGCCTCCGGACAGGAACGCATGGCTACACCTTC | CASSLRTGTHGYTF
TRBJ2-7 | NA | TRBD2 | TRBV6-1 | TGTGCCAGCAGTGAATACGGGACTAGCGCCGGCTACGAGCAGTACTTC | CASSEYGTSAGYEQYF
TRBJ2-7 | NA | TRBD2 | TRBV5-5 | TGTGCCAGCAGCTTGGAACGGGAGGTCGTATCCTACGAGCAGTACTTC | CASSLEREVVSYEQYF
TRBJ1-1 | few | TRBD1 | TRBV2 | TGTGCCAGCGGGACAGGGGGCTCTACTGAAGCTTTCTTT | CASGTGGSTEAFF
TRBJ2-7 | NA | NA | TRBV7-2 | TGTGCCAGCAGCTTTTTTGGGGGGAGCTACGAGCAGTACTTC | CASSFFGGSYEQYF
TRBJ2-7 | NA | TRBD2 | TRBV12-5 | TGTGCTAGTGCCCGCGGGAGGCCCTCCTACGAGCAGTACTTC | CASARGRPSYEQYF
TRBJ2-7 | NA | TRBD1 | TRBV4-1 | TGCGCCAGCAGCCAAGATCGGGCCAGGGGGACGTTCGAGCAGTACTTC | CASSQDRARGTFEQYF
TRBJ1-1 | few | TRBD1 | TRBV5-1 | TGCGCCAGCAGTCACCGGACAGGGGCGACTGAAGCTTTCTTT | CASSHRTGATEAFF
TRBJ2-1 | NA | TRBD2 | TRBV13 | TGTGCCAGCAGCTCGGGACTAGCGGAATCCAGTGAGCAGTTCTTC | CASSSGLAESSEQFF
TRBJ2-3 | NA | TRBD2 | TRBV28 | TGTGCCAGCGGCCCGACTAGCCCGCTGCCTAAAGGGCAGTATTTT | CASGPTSPLPKGQYF
TRBJ1-1 | NA | NA | TRBV15 | TGTGCCACCAGCGGTAACTTCCCCGGGGGGGGAGCTTTCTTT | CATSGNFPGGGAFF
TRBJ1-2 | NA | NA | TRBV30 | TGTGCCTGGAGTGGAGGGGGCTATGGCTACACCTTC | CAWSGGGYGYTF
TRBJ2-3 | NA | NA | TRBV6-1 | TGTGCCAGCAGTGAAGTAGGGGTTGCAGATACGCAGTATTTT | CASSEVGVADTQYF
TRBJ2-7 | NA | NA | TRBV27 | TGTGCCAGCAGTTCAACAGGGTGCGAGCAGTACTTC | CASSSTGCEQYF
TRBJ2-1 | NA | TRBD1 | TRBV6-6 | TGTGCCAGCAGAAAACAGGGGGCAGGTAATGAGCAGTTCTTC | CASRKQGAGNEQFF
TRBJ2-1 | NA | TRBD1 | TRBV2 | TGTGCCAGCAGTGAGGCTGGACAGGGAACTTACAATGAGCAGTTCTTC | CASSEAGQGTYNEQFF
TRBJ1-1 | few | NA | TRBV6-5 | TGTGCCAGCAGTTACGGGGGCAAAGACACTGAAGCTTTCTTT | CASSYGGKDTEAFF
TRBJ2-3 | NA | TRBD2 | TRBV30 | TGTGCCTGGAGTACGGGAGGTACAGATACGCAGTATTTT | CAWSTGGTDTQYF
TRBJ2-7 | NA | TRBD1 | TRBV9 | TGTGCCAGCAGCCCCCGCGGACAGGCCTACGAGCAGTACTTC | CASSPRGQAYEQYF
TRBJ1-4 | NA | TRBD1 | TRBV10-3 | TGTGCCATCAGACAGGGGGCCGAGGTATATGAAAAACTGTTTTTT | CAIRQGAEVYEKLFF
TRBJ2-3 | NA | TRBD2 | TRBV2 | TGTGCCAGCAGGCAGACTAGCGGACCCACAGATACGCAGTATTTT | CASRQTSGPTDTQYF
TRBJ2-1 | NA | TRBD2 | TRBV9 | TGTGCCAGCAGCGCAGCCGGGACTAGGAGGAGTAATGAGCAGTTCTTC | CASSAAGTRRSNEQFF
TRBJ2-5 | NA | TRBD2 | TRBV9 | TGTGCCAGCAGCTTAGGGACTAGCGGGCAAGAGACCCAGTACTTC | CASSLGTSGQETQYF
TRBJ2-7 | NA | TRBD2 | TRBV9 | TGTGCCAGCAGCGTAAATAGCGGGGCGGGCTACGAGCAGTACTTC | CASSVNSGAGYEQYF
TRBJ2-7 | NA | NA | TRBV6-5 | TGTGCCAGCAGTTACGACAGCTACTACGAGCAGTACTTC | CASSYDSYYEQYF
TRBJ2-7 | NA | NA | TRBV15 | TGTGCCACCAGCAGAGGAGGGGGAGACTCCTACGAGCAGTACTTC | CATSRGGGDSYEQYF
TRBJ2-3 | NA | NA | TRBV2 | TGTGCCAGCACCCAACAACAGCCTTACACAGATACGCAGTATTTT | CASTQQQPYTDTQYF
TRBJ1-1 | NA | NA | TRBV6-1 | TGTGCCAGCAGTGACGGGGGGGCAGCGAACACTGAAGCTTTCTTT | CASSDGGAANTEAFF
TRBJ2-5 | NA | TRBD2 | TRBV5-1 | TGCGCCAGCAGCTTGGAACCCTCTAGCGGGGGGTACCAAGAGACCCAGTACTTC | CASSLEPSSGGYQETQYF
TRBJ1-2 | NA | NA | TRBV5-1 | TGCGCCAGCAGCTTGGCCGGGGGGATCTCTAACTATGGCTACACCTTC | CASSLAGGISNYGYTF
TRBJ2-7 | NA | TRBD1 | TRBV29-1 | TGCAGCGTGGAACAGGGGAACGAGCAGTACTTC | CSVEQGNEQYF
TRBJ1-5 | NA | NA | TRBV19 | TGTGCCAGTAATGTGCGGGGCAATCAGCCCCAGCATTTT | CASNVRGNQPQHF
TRBJ2-7 | NA | NA | TRBV19 | TGTGCCAGTGAGGCTGGGAGTTACGAGCAGTACTTC | CASEAGSYEQYF
TRBJ2-3 | NA | TRBD2 | TRBV5-1 | TGCGCCAGCAGCCTGACTAGCGGGGGGGCCCAAGATACGCAGTATTTT | CASSLTSGGAQDTQYF
TRBJ2-3 | NA | TRBD2 | TRBV7-2 | TGTGCCAGCAGCTTATGGTCCAGCGGGAGTTTGGATACGCAGTATTTT | CASSLWSSGSLDTQYF
TRBJ2-7 | NA | TRBD2 | TRBV29-1 | TGCAGCGTTCGGACTAGCGGCTCCTACGAGCAGTACTTC | CSVRTSGSYEQYF
TRBJ2-7 | NA | TRBD2 | TRBV11-2 | TGTGCCAGCAGCCCCCATGGGAGCGGGGGTACCTACGAGCAGTACTTC | CASSPHGSGGTYEQYF
TRBJ1-5 | NA | NA | TRBV27 | TGTGCCAGCAGTCCCCGGCGGAGCAATCAGCCCCAGCATTTT | CASSPRRSNQPQHF
TRBJ2-7 | NA | NA | TRBV6-5 | TGTGCCAGCAGTCACGACAAGAAATTGTACGAGCAGTACTTC | CASSHDKKLYEQYF
TRBJ2-2 | NA | NA | TRBV11-3 | TGTGCCAGCAGCCTCGGAGTGGCCGGGGAGCTGTTTTTT | CASSLGVAGELFF
TRBJ1-1 | once | NA | TRBV19 | TGTGCCAGTAGTCCAGGACAACTTGAAGCTTTCTTT | CASSPGQLEAFF
TRBJ2-3 | NA | NA | TRBV11-1 | TGTGCCAGCCGGAGCGGCGGCACAGATACGCAGTATTTT | CASRSGGTDTQYF
TRBJ2-5 | NA | TRBD1 | TRBV7-2 | TGTGCCAGCAGCTTAGGGGACAGGGGAGAGACCCAGTACTTC | CASSLGDRGETQYF
TRBJ2-7 | once | NA | TRBV27 | TGTGCCAGCAGTTTATCGTTGAGAGCCTACGAGCAGTACTTC | CASSLSLRAYEQYF
TRBJ2-2 | NA | TRBD2 | TRBV7-3 | TGTGCCAGCAGCCCGGGGACTAGCGGGGGGCCGTTCACCGGGGAGCTGTTTTTT | CASSPGTSGGPFTGELFF